Shown below are 17 T cell receptor beta chains from a single sample sequenced in a study of beta chain features in type 1 diabetes. Investigators reverse transcribed all isolated RNA, so they sequenced expressed TCRB transcripts. Clones were sequenced by immunoSEQ multiplex PCR, and TCRdb holds only the in-frame ones, with some missing. This table has 250,000 or so clones, around 65% appearing once. Sequencing was done on a sample of naive CD4+ T cells from blood. The source is a man aged 25 to 40 in good health.

The chain uses TRBV29-1 and TRBJ1-1; D gene uncertain. The CDR3 is 13 amino acids. The V gene lost 7 bases and the J gene lost 3 bases, with 15 bases spanning the gap. Germline V gene sequence: CDR1 SQVTM, CDR2 ANQGSEA. CDR3 amino acids: CSGVRGRDTEAFF. DNA for the CDR3: TGCAGCGGTGTGCGGGGTCGAGACACTGAAGCTTTCTTT. Filled out from reference TRBV29-1 and TRBJ1-1, the complete variable domain reads SAVISQKPSRDICQRGTSLTIQCQVDSQVTMMFWYRQQPGQSLTLIATANQGSEATYESGFVIDKFPISRPNLTFSTLTVSNMSPEDSSIYLCSGVRGRDTEAFFGQGTRLTVV.

V and J are TRBV30 and TRBJ1-2; D gene ambiguous. CDR1 GTSNPN and CDR2 SVGIG come from the germline V gene (reference sequence). The V gene lost 2 bases and the J gene lost 10 bases, with 14 bases spanning the gap. The CDR3 length is 12 residues. The CDR3 coding sequence is TGTGCCTGGAGTTACGACGGCCCTTACTACACCTTC. Translating it yields CAWSYDGPYYTF.

This clone was found a few times. The chain links TRBV29-1 to TRBJ2-4; no clear D. CDR1 SQVTM and CDR2 ANQGSEA come from the germline V gene. The CDR3 contains 14 residues. Trimming cost V 2 bases and J 2 bases, with 10 bases left between them. CDR3 protein: CSVERARPKNIQYF. The DNA of the CDR3 is TGCAGCGTTGAACGGGCTAGACCCAAAAACATTCAGTACTTC.

The rearrangement uses TRBV29-1 and TRBJ1-1, with TRBD1 as a possible D gene (5 bases). Per germline, CDR1 SQVTM and CDR2 ANQGSEA. The CDR3 extends over 13 amino acids. The V end was cut by 5 bases, the J end by 5 bases, with 15 bases between. The DNA of the CDR3 is TGCAGCGTTCAGGGATGGAGCCTTACTGAAGCTTTCTTT. Translation gives CSVQGWSLTEAFF.

The gene calls are TRBV28 and TRBJ2-5, with D perhaps matching TRBD1 (5 bases). The V end was cut by 4 bases, the J end by 2 bases, with 17 bases between. The CDR3 runs to 16 residues. Germline V lookup: CDR1 MDHEN, CDR2 SYDVKM. The CDR3 sequence is CASSSPRWRQQETQYF. The CDR3 DNA follows: TGTGCCAGCAGTTCCCCCCGGTGGAGACAGCAAGAGACCCAGTACTTC. Full variable domain (remainder filled in from reference TRBV28 and TRBJ2-5): DVKVTQSSRYLVKRTGEKVFLECVQDMDHENMFWYRQDPGLGLRLIYFSYDVKMKEKGDIPEGYSVSREKKERFSLILESASTNQTSMYLCASSSPRWRQQETQYFGPGTRLLVL.

V usage is TRBV5-4 and J usage is TRBJ2-5, with D perhaps matching TRBD1 (5 bases). Trimming shortened V by 5 bases and J by 6 bases, and 14 bases separated the two germline ends. The CDR3 extends over 13 amino acids. CDR1 and CDR2 (germline): SGHNT, YYREEE (reference sequence). The CDR3 nucleotides read TGTGCCAGCAGTTCCGACAGCCGTAAGACCCAGTACTTC. Protein: CASSSDSRKTQYF.

The chain combines TRBV7-6 with TRBJ2-1; 9 bases are a match to TRBD1. The CDR3 has 16 residues. Germline CDR1 and CDR2: SGHVS and FNYEAQ. V lost 2 bases and J lost 1; bases outside the gene matches: 3. DNA of the CDR3: TGTGCCAGCAGCTTACAAGGGACAGGGTCCTACAATGAGCAGTTCTTC. Amino acid sequence: CASSLQGTGSYNEQFF.

This clone was detected only a few times. The chain is built from TRBV14 and TRBJ2-1; D may be TRBD2 (6 bases). This CDR3 region has 15 residues. Germline CDR1 and CDR2: SGHDN and FVKESK. V dropped 2 bases and J dropped 7 bases, with 15 bases sitting between them. Here the CDR3 reads CASSQLLARGNEQFF. The DNA of the CDR3 is TGTGCCAGCAGCCAACTTCTAGCGCGAGGGAATGAGCAGTTCTTC.

The genes are TRBV7-9 and TRBJ1-5; D call uncertain. The V and J ends lost 1 base and 7 bases respectively, with 8 bases between them. There are 13 residues in the CDR3. The V gene's germline CDR1 is SEHNR and CDR2 FQNEAQ (reference sequence). For the CDR3, the DNA is TGTGCCAGCAGCTTAGGGGAGGCCCAGCCCCAGCATTTT. Encoded protein: CASSLGEAQPQHF.

The gene calls are TRBV11-3 and TRBJ2-2, with 7 bases identical to TRBD1. This CDR3 is 15 amino acids long. Germline CDR1 SGHNT, CDR2 YENEEA. Unmatched junction bases numbered 6, after V lost 3 bases and J lost 5 bases. The CDR3 sequence is CASSLAAGGTGELFF. CDR3 sequence (DNA): TGTGCCAGCAGCTTGGCGGCAGGGGGAACCGGGGAGCTGTTTTTT.

This clone was seen only a few times. This CDR3 is CASPAWTSAPYEQYF. Here the CDR3 DNA reads TGTGCCAGTCCCGCCTGGACTAGCGCACCCTACGAGCAGTACTTC. The chain has TRBV28 and TRBJ2-7; 9 bases agree with TRBD2. Looked up from germline, CDR1 is MDHEN and CDR2 is SYDVKM. The ends lost 9 bases at V and 2 bases at J; junction bases unmatched: 11. This CDR3 has 15 residues.

As to this clone: The identical CDR3 is also encoded by other nucleotide sequences in the sample. The chain joins TRBV30 to TRBJ1-1; unclear D gene. The CDR3 extends over 13 amino acids. V lost 0 bases and J lost 1, with 6 bases in between. Germline CDR1 and CDR2: GTSNPN and SVGIG (reference sequence). CDR3 amino acids: CAWSVRKNTEAFF. CDR3 coding DNA: TGTGCCTGGAGTGTACGCAAGAACACTGAAGCTTTCTTT.

The chain combines TRBV7-9 with TRBJ2-1; 9 positions match TRBD1. V lost 8 bases, J lost 5 bases, and 4 bases stayed unmatched. In germline, CDR1 is SEHNR, CDR2 FQNEAQ (reference sequence). The CDR3 loop spans 13 amino acids. CDR3 sequence reads: CASGQGRNNEQFF. The CDR3, as DNA: TGTGCCAGCGGACAGGGGAGAAACAATGAGCAGTTCTTC. Full variable domain (rest looked up from reference TRBV7-9 and TRBJ2-1): DTGVSQNPRHKITKRGQNVTFRCDPISEHNRLYWYRQTLGQGPEFLTYFQNEAQLEKSRLLSDRFSAERPKGSFSTLEIQRTEQGDSAMYLCASGQGRNNEQFFGPGTRLTVL.

The chain links TRBV7-9 to TRBJ2-6; a possible D gene is TRBD2 (5 bases). The germline V gene encodes CDR1 SEHNR and CDR2 FQNEAQ (reference sequence). Trimming pared 4 bases from V and 2 bases from J, leaving 12 bases between. This CDR3 has 16 residues. The CDR3 sequence is CASSYVEGAGANVLTF. In nucleotides, the CDR3 is TGTGCCAGCAGCTACGTCGAGGGCGCTGGGGCCAACGTCCTGACTTTC.

The genes are TRBV28 and TRBJ2-7; 9 bases align to TRBD1. The CDR3 consists of 15 residues. Germline values: CDR1 MDHEN, CDR2 SYDVKM. The V segment lost 9 bases and the J segment 5 bases; nucleotides outside the gene matches: 14. CDR3 DNA: TGTGCCAGGACACCACCCGGGACAGGGACCGACGAGCAGTACTTC. This translates into CARTPPGTGTDEQYF. Variable domain in full (rest from reference TRBV28 and TRBJ2-7): DVKVTQSSRYLVKRTGEKVFLECVQDMDHENMFWYRQDPGLGLRLIYFSYDVKMKEKGDIPEGYSVSREKKERFSLILESASTNQTSMYLCARTPPGTGTDEQYFGPGTRLTVT.

This clone occurred a few times. The CDR3 DNA sequence: TGTGCCAGCAGTTGGTCTAGGGATGAGCAGTTCTTC. This encodes CASSWSRDEQFF. The V and J genes are TRBV7-2 and TRBJ2-1; D is uncertain. Per the germline V gene, CDR1 is SGHTA and CDR2 is FQGNSA. The CDR3 contains 12 residues. V dropped 6 bases and J dropped 8 bases, with 11 bases sitting between them.

This clone was counted once. The chain's CDR3 is CASSHMTSYEQFF. CDR3 DNA sequence: TGTGCCAGCAGCCACATGACTAGTTATGAGCAGTTCTTC. This chain connects TRBV9 to TRBJ2-1, with D tentatively TRBD2 (6 bases). V gave up 4 bases and J gave up 8 bases, with 13 bases separating them. This CDR3 region has 13 residues. CDR1 is SGDLS and CDR2 is YYNGEE in the germline V gene.